The T cell receptor (beta chain) under discussion was sequenced for a study of cytomegalovirus exposure and HLA in healthy donors. Findings and limits, study-wide: The study assumed roughly uniform donor sequencing depth for presence/absence analyses. Later on, an analysis tied 15,000 or so TCR beta sequences to HLA alleles at 0.05 false discovery rate.

Concerning this clone: Its cognate antigen is unknown.

PCR amplification relied on 60 Vbeta primers (plus 13 Jbeta primers). Using immunoSEQ multiplex PCR, the repertoire was profiled, and TCRdb retains in-frame clones only, with some absent. Here the sample spans more than 100,000 clones, approximately 80% being singletons. The CDR3 is 14 residues long. Germline trimming cut 4 bases from V and 7 bases from J; bases unmatched to any gene: 7. Germline V lookup: CDR1 SNHLY, CDR2 FYNNEI. This TCR was sampled from a female donor in good health and CMV-seropositive. Material: PBMCs. The chain couples TRBV2 to TRBJ2-7, with 10 bases fitting TRBD1. The CDR3 nucleotides are TGTGCCAGCAGTGTCCGACAGGGGGCGGGTGAGCAGTACTTC. It codes for CASSVRQGAGEQYF.